This T cell receptor beta chain was documented in a study of shared clonotypes between healthy human individuals. Comments on this clone: Its antigen is undetermined.

As processed by the authors: ImmunoSEQ yielded junction-only sequences lacking quality scores, so filtering differed. The assay was immunoSEQ multiplex PCR, and TCRdb's table has in-frame clones only and misses some. V and J calls plus clone size are reproduced from that table; the DNA served to infer D and trimming. This sample yields over 950,000 clones, of which about 72% are seen a single time; over 0.8% belongs to the top ten. Naive CD45RA+ and memory CD45RA-negative subsets were split from CD4+ cells. Study findings and constraints: Among several donors, 4.5% to 5.5% of naive CD4 clonotypes were found in common.

The CDR3 has 15 amino acids. V lost 5 bases and J lost 0, with 11 bases in between. CDR1 is LGHNA, CDR2 YNFKEQ, per germline. This receptor was obtained from a young man in good health. Some clones in this sample may be carry-over from other donors' samples. Material for sequencing was memory CD4+ T cells from PBMCs. Subset in this sample: CD45RA-negative fraction. The chain links TRBV4-2 to TRBJ2-4; no definite D call. DNA of the CDR3: TGTGCCAGCAGCTTCAAGGGCACAGCCAAAAACATTCAGTACTTC. Amino acid sequence: CASSFKGTAKNIQYF.